The 30 T cell receptor beta chains listed next were all sequenced from one sample in a study of technical replicates of blood from a few donors. Generated by immunoSEQ multiplex PCR, the TCRdb table keeps only in-frame clones and is missing some. The data contain over 70,000 clones, nearly 98% of them singletons. The sequenced sample was T cells isolated from PBMCs. The receptor set was obtained from a human donor in good health.

The V call is TRBV19, the J call TRBJ2-7; tentatively, D is TRBD1 (6 bases). The germline V and J ends were trimmed by 4 bases and 0 bases, with 13 bases remaining between them. CDR1 is LNHDA, CDR2 SQIVND, per germline (reference sequence). The CDR3 is 15 residues long. This CDR3 reads CASSTQDSSSYEQYF. CDR3 DNA: TGTGCCAGTAGTACCCAGGACAGTAGCTCCTACGAGCAGTACTTC.

The gene calls are TRBV28 and TRBJ1-1; unclear D gene. Germline lookup yields CDR1 MDHEN and CDR2 SYDVKM. The CDR3 is 12 amino acids. The V end was cut by 2 bases, the J end by 4 bases, with 5 bases between. CDR3 amino acids: CASSLRVTEAFF. The CDR3, as DNA: TGTGCCAGCAGTTTAAGAGTCACTGAAGCTTTCTTT.

The rearrangement links TRBV6-5 to TRBJ2-1; TRBD2 matches at 8 bases. With V trimmed by 1 base and J by 0 bases, 2 bases remained unmatched. This CDR3 has 16 residues. The germline V gene has CDR1 MNHEY and CDR2 SVGAGI. The CDR3 region has the DNA TGTGCCAGCAGTTACTGGCGGGAGGCCTCCTACAATGAGCAGTTCTTC. This codes for CASSYWREASYNEQFF.

This clone has only one observation. The chain combines TRBV19 with TRBJ1-1; 8 positions agree with TRBD1. The ends lost 8 bases at V and 5 bases at J; junction bases unmatched: 4. This CDR3 comprises 12 residues. Germline V gene lookup returns CDR1 LNHDA and CDR2 SQIVND (reference sequence). The CDR3 nucleotides are TGTGCCAGTCAACAGGGGGGGACTGAAGCTTTCTTT. It specifies CASQQGGTEAFF.

The chain links TRBV5-6 to TRBJ1-2, with D hard to call. CDR3 length equals 16 residues. Trimming pared 2 bases from V and 8 bases from J, leaving 22 bases between. Germline CDR1 and CDR2: SGHDT and YYEEEE. CDR3: CASSFDLWAASAGYTF. The DNA for the CDR3 is TGTGCCAGCAGCTTCGATCTCTGGGCCGCCTCGGCAGGCTACACCTTC.

The chain carries TRBV21-1 and TRBJ1-1. TRBV21-1 is a pseudogene. The CDR3 spans 10 residues. The CDR3 DNA follows: TGTGCCAGCAGCAAAATTCGAGCTTTCTTT. It specifies CASSKIRAFF.

The chain recombines TRBV6-6 with TRBJ1-2; 7 bases align to TRBD1. Germline trimming cut 5 bases from V and 3 bases from J; bases unmatched to any gene: 9. Germline CDR1 MNHNY, CDR2 SVGAGI (reference sequence). This CDR3 is 15 amino acids long. The CDR3 here is CASSPRGQQHYGYTF. The CDR3 DNA sequence: TGTGCCAGCAGTCCCAGGGGACAGCAGCACTATGGCTACACCTTC.

The chain uses TRBV25-1 and TRBJ1-4, with TRBD1 matching over 7 bases. V was pared by 8 bases and J by 4 bases, with 7 bases of the junction left unmatched. CDR1 and CDR2 (germline): MGHDK, SYGVNS. The CDR3 runs 14 residues. The CDR3 reads CASGSQGDNEKLFF. The CDR3 DNA sequence: TGTGCCAGCGGGTCGCAGGGGGATAATGAAAAACTGTTTTTT.

A single count supports this clone. This sequence joins TRBV4-1 and TRBJ1-1; unclear D gene. Between the trimmed V and J ends, which lost 5 bases and 0 bases, there was a span of 13 bases. This CDR3 spans 15 amino acids. The germline V gene has CDR1 MGHRA and CDR2 YSYEKL. This CDR3 reads CASSSSRGMNTEAFF. CDR3 DNA: TGCGCCAGCAGCAGTAGTCGAGGAATGAACACTGAAGCTTTCTTT.

J is TRBJ2-5 and V is TRBV29-1; tentative D call: TRBD1 (6 bases). Germline V gives CDR1 SQVTM, CDR2 ANQGSEA. The germline V and J ends were trimmed by 7 bases and 5 bases, with 14 bases remaining between them. The CDR3 is made up of 12 amino acids. CDR3 DNA sequence: TGCAGCGCAAGAAATCAGGGGGAGACCCAGTACTTC. This gives the protein CSARNQGETQYF.

This clone was counted a single time. J is TRBJ1-2 and V is TRBV11-3, with unresolved D. Germline lookup yields CDR1 SGHNT and CDR2 YENEEA. With 5 bases removed from V and 6 bases from J, the gap between germline ends came to 16 bases. This CDR3 is built from 14 residues. CDR3 protein: CASSPRPPLHGYTF. The CDR3 DNA sequence: TGTGCCAGCAGCCCCAGGCCCCCACTGCATGGCTACACCTTC.

This clone came up once. The CDR3 sequence is CASSAIGPAKNIQYF. The CDR3 nucleotides read TGTGCCAGCAGTGCAATTGGCCCGGCCAAAAACATTCAGTACTTC. V is TRBV28 and J is TRBJ2-4; D gene uncertain. V lost 5 bases to trimming and J lost 1 base, with 12 bases between them. Germline V gene lookup returns CDR1 MDHEN and CDR2 SYDVKM. CDR3 length: 15 amino acids.

This clone has only one observation. This chain links TRBV19 with TRBJ1-2; 8 bases line up with TRBD1. V lost 8 bases, J lost 8 bases, and 7 bases stayed unmatched. In germline, CDR1 is LNHDA, CDR2 SQIVND (reference sequence). The CDR3 runs 12 residues. CDR3 residues: CASYDRGGGYTF. CDR3 nucleotides: TGTGCCAGTTATGACAGGGGAGGCGGCTACACCTTC.

The CDR3 loop is CASSLTASVVGETQYF. DNA for the CDR3: TGTGCCAGCAGCTTAACCGCCTCGGTGGTCGGAGAGACCCAGTACTTC. The V gene is TRBV7-3, the J gene TRBJ2-5, with D hard to call. Trimming cost V 0 bases and J 4 bases, with 15 bases left between them. The CDR3 is 16 residues long. CDR1 SGHTA and CDR2 FQGTGA come from the germline V gene.

This clone was observed a single time. The CDR3 here is CASSARRPTVPQPQHF. The CDR3 region has the DNA TGTGCCAGCAGTGCTAGGCGCCCCACGGTCCCTCAGCCCCAGCATTTT. This chain links TRBV27 with TRBJ1-5, with D unresolved. Per germline, CDR1 MNHEY and CDR2 SMNVEV (reference sequence). CDR3 length: 16 residues. Trimming removed 5 bases from V and 6 bases from J, with 20 bases in between.

In nucleotides, the CDR3 is TGTGCCAGCAGTGTACACACAGGGTATAGTAGGAATGAGCAGTTCTTC. Residues: CASSVHTGYSRNEQFF. The rearrangement links TRBV27 to TRBJ2-1, with TRBD1 as a possible D gene (6 bases). Germline lookup yields CDR1 MNHEY and CDR2 SMNVEV (reference sequence). The CDR3 contains 16 residues. Trimming left V 5 bases short and J 7 bases short, with 21 bases between.

The chain couples TRBV7-9 to TRBJ2-7; 7 bases match TRBD2. The CDR3 runs to 14 residues. The V gene's germline CDR1 is SEHNR and CDR2 FQNEAQ (reference sequence). J gave up 4 bases and V 5 bases, and 8 bases lay outside the gene matches. The CDR3 loop reads CASSPGDYKYEQYF. The CDR3 DNA reads TGTGCCAGCAGCCCCGGGGACTATAAATACGAGCAGTACTTC.

This rearrangement joins TRBV19 to TRBJ1-1, with TRBD1 matching 9 bases. The CDR3 runs 14 residues. J lost 2 bases, V lost 9 bases, and 7 bases had no gene match. Germline V CDR1 and CDR2: LNHDA, SQIVND (reference sequence). The CDR3 DNA is TGTGCCAGCTGGGGAACAGGGGGCAACACTGAAGCTTTCTTT. It encodes CASWGTGGNTEAFF.

A remark on this clone: The junction differs from germline at one of its ends, possibly a read error. This chain joins TRBV19 and TRBJ2-3; the D gene is possibly TRBD2 (5 bases). Germline CDR1 reads LNHDA; CDR2 reads SQIVND (reference sequence). The CDR3 loop spans 14 amino acids. DNA for the CDR3: TGTGCCAGTAGTATACCTAGCCCCACAAATACGCAGTATTTT. It codes for CASSIPSPTNTQYF.

The chain has TRBV4-1 and TRBJ1-5, with D uncertain. The germline V gene has CDR1 MGHRA and CDR2 YSYEKL. V lost 3 bases and J 5 bases, leaving 5 bases between the germline ends. The CDR3 runs 12 residues. CDR3 in amino acids: CASSQGDQPQHF. CDR3 coding DNA: TGCGCCAGCAGCCAGGGAGATCAGCCCCAGCATTTT.

This rearrangement joins TRBV21-1 to TRBJ2-7; no DNA check was done on the table's D call, TRBD2. TRBV21-1 is a listed pseudogene. The CDR3 sequence is 16 residues long. This CDR3 is CASSKFSGSILYEQYF. The CDR3 DNA sequence: TGTGCCAGCAGCAAATTTAGCGGGAGTATACTCTACGAGCAGTACTTC.

The chain links TRBV7-9 to TRBJ2-5; the D gene is possibly TRBD2 (5 bases). The germline CDR1 and CDR2 sequences are SEHNR and FQNEAQ (reference sequence). V gave up 7 bases and J gave up 5 bases, with 23 bases separating them. The CDR3 extends over 16 amino acids. CDR3 sequence (DNA): TGTGCCAGCATCCCTAAGATAGCGCCCGCCCGTGAGACCCAGTACTTC. It is translated as CASIPKIAPARETQYF.

V gene TRBV19 combines with J gene TRBJ2-1; no definite D call. The CDR3 extends over 13 amino acids. The V gene's germline CDR1 is LNHDA and CDR2 SQIVND (reference sequence). V lost 8 bases and J 6 bases, leaving 14 bases between the germline ends. The chain's CDR3 is CASSQVGSNEQFF. As DNA, the CDR3 is TGTGCCAGTTCCCAGGTGGGTAGCAATGAGCAGTTCTTC. Full variable domain (outside the CDR3, taken from reference TRBV19 and TRBJ2-1): DGGITQSPKYLFRKEGQNVTLSCEQNLNHDAMYWYRQDPGQGLRLIYYSQIVNDFQKGDIAEGYSVSREKKESFPLTVTSAQKNPTAFYLCASSQVGSNEQFFGPGTRLTVL.

This chain connects TRBV11-2 to TRBJ1-1; 10 nucleotides match TRBD1. After removal of 4 bases from V and 5 bases from J, the junction contained 7 bases not matched to a gene. This CDR3 has 15 amino acids. Germline CDR1 and CDR2: SGHAT and FQNNGV. CDR3 loop: CASSSMTGGWTEAFF. In DNA form, the CDR3 reads TGTGCCAGCAGCTCGATGACAGGGGGCTGGACTGAAGCTTTCTTT.

The chain is built from TRBV29-1 and TRBJ1-1, with a weak D call TRBD1 (5 bases). Trimming took off 7 bases at V and 7 bases at J, with 16 bases between the two ends. CDR3 size: 12 residues. Germline CDR1 SQVTM, CDR2 ANQGSEA. This CDR3 reads CSARRFQGEAFF. CDR3 nucleotide sequence: TGCAGCGCCCGCCGGTTCCAGGGTGAAGCTTTCTTT.

The CDR3 nucleotides are TGCGCCAGCAGAGAGGGTAGTCGAGAGACCCAGTACTTC. Translation gives CASREGSRETQYF. The V gene is TRBV4-1, the J gene TRBJ2-5; TRBD2 is a possible D gene (5 bases). The germline gives CDR1 MGHRA, CDR2 YSYEKL. CDR3 length equals 13 residues. V was cut by 6 bases and J by 4 bases, with 12 bases left in between.

The CDR3 sequence is CASSPPGQGTYGYTF. The CDR3 DNA reads TGTGCCAGCTCACCACCCGGACAGGGGACCTATGGCTACACCTTC. V is TRBV18 and J is TRBJ1-2; TRBD1 matches 9 bases. The CDR3 has 15 residues. From germline, CDR1 is KGHSH and CDR2 LQKENI. The V and J ends lost 0 bases and 4 bases, in that order; junction bases with no gene match: 3.

This clone was observed a few times. This sequence joins TRBV4-1 and TRBJ2-7, with a weak D call TRBD2 (5 bases). CDR1 is MGHRA and CDR2 is YSYEKL in the germline V gene. Trimming removed 1 base from V and 2 bases from J, with 15 bases in between. CDR3 size: 16 residues. CDR3 in amino acids: CASSQGLSGNPYEQYF. CDR3 DNA sequence: TGCGCCAGCAGCCAAGGTTTGTCGGGGAACCCCTACGAGCAGTACTTC.

The chain links TRBV4-1 to TRBJ2-2; 9 nucleotides line up with TRBD2. Trimming took 4 bases from V and 7 from J; bases not matched to a gene: 7. Germline assignment: CDR1 MGHRA and CDR2 YSYEKL. CDR3 size: 15 residues. CDR3 sequence (DNA): TGCGCCAGCAGCCCGATAGCGGGGGCGGGCGGGGAGCTGTTTTTT. Residues: CASSPIAGAGGELFF.

V usage is TRBV28 and J usage is TRBJ1-1, with D perhaps matching TRBD1 (6 bases). Looked up from germline, CDR1 is MDHEN and CDR2 is SYDVKM. The CDR3 has 15 amino acids. V dropped 2 bases and J dropped 8 bases, with 18 bases sitting between them. CDR3 in amino acids: CASSLAGQRSSEAFF. As DNA, the CDR3 is TGTGCCAGCAGTTTAGCCGGACAGAGGTCGTCCGAAGCTTTCTTT.